This T cell receptor beta chain is drawn from a study of blood T cell repertoires in COVID-19. Study summary: Acute-phase and convalescent COVID-19 samples originated in the United States, Italy and Spain. Sources were T cells, B-cell-depleted T cells, or PBMCs; the material itself was cDNA or gDNA.

CDR1 SGHTS and CDR2 YDEGEE come from the germline V gene. With 0 bases removed from V and 0 bases from J, the gap between germline ends came to 7 bases. This CDR3 spans 15 amino acids. This clone was seen a single time. Original handling: Estimates of nucleated cell counts were drawn from the amplification of reference gene primers. Some clones are missing from TCRdb's copy, which holds only in-frame ones; the method was immunoSEQ multiplex PCR. V and J calls plus clone size are reproduced from that table; the DNA served to infer D and trimming. The sample shows 350,000 to 450,000 clones, 85% of them seen only once.

Sequencing was done on a sample of peripheral blood. V usage is TRBV5-8 and J usage is TRBJ1-3; D unresolved. The sequence was obtained from a woman in her late teens or twenties with acute or convalescent COVID-19. The CDR3 DNA reads as TGTGCCAGCAGCTTGGACCAGGTCTCTGGAAACACCATATATTTT. Encoded protein: CASSLDQVSGNTIYF. The variable domain in full, with the rest retrieved from reference TRBV5-8 and TRBJ1-3, is EAGVTQSPTHLIKTRGQQATLRCSPISGHTSVYWYQQALGLGLQFLLWYDEGEERNRGNFPPRFSGRQFPNYSSELNVNALELEDSALYLCASSLDQVSGNTIYFGEGSWLTVV.